The 21 T cell receptor beta chains reported below all come from one sample, sequenced in a study of blood T cell repertoires in COVID-19. This table comes from immunoSEQ multiplex PCR, and its TCRdb copy is limited to in-frame clones, with some not included. The sample shows 90,000 to 100,000 clones, 85% of them seen only once. Material for sequencing was peripheral blood. Receptor source: a man at least 80 years old with acute or convalescent COVID-19.

The chain joins TRBV19 to TRBJ1-1, with 7 bases lining up with TRBD1. From germline, CDR1 is LNHDA and CDR2 SQIVND (reference sequence). The CDR3 loop spans 13 amino acids. Losses at the gene ends were 4 bases for V and 4 bases for J; bases not matched to a gene: 3. DNA for the CDR3: TGTGCCAGTAGTACTTACAGGGGCACTGAAGCTTTCTTT. Translated: CASSTYRGTEAFF.

The chain is built from TRBV11-3 and TRBJ2-7, with D tentatively TRBD2 (5 bases). The CDR3 sequence is 14 residues long. The germline V gene encodes CDR1 SGHNT and CDR2 YENEEA. V dropped 1 base and J dropped 4 bases, with 11 bases sitting between them. The CDR3 region has the DNA TGTGCCAGCAGCTTAGGGACTGGCCCTTACGAGCAGTACTTC. Translating gives CASSLGTGPYEQYF.

The chain joins TRBV9 to TRBJ2-3; 8 nucleotides match TRBD2. The CDR3 sequence is 14 residues long. V gave up 3 bases and J gave up 4 bases; unmatched junction bases: 4. Germline lookup yields CDR1 SGDLS and CDR2 YYNGEE. CDR3 amino acids: CASSAGGGPDTQYF. In DNA form, the CDR3 reads TGTGCCAGCAGCGCCGGGGGGGGCCCAGATACGCAGTATTTT.

This sequence joins TRBV19 and TRBJ2-7, with TRBD1 as a possible D gene (5 bases). This CDR3 has 13 amino acids. Deletions cut 7 bases from V and 7 bases from J, with 17 bases between. Germline values: CDR1 LNHDA, CDR2 SQIVND (reference sequence). CDR3 DNA: TGTGCCAGTACAGGCAGGGTAGACGGGGAGCAGTACTTC. The encoded protein is CASTGRVDGEQYF.

The CDR3 reads CASSLRRGLSTDTQYF. The CDR3 DNA reads as TGTGCCAGCAGCCTCAGGCGGGGACTAAGCACAGATACGCAGTATTTT. The chain couples TRBV7-2 to TRBJ2-3; 7 bases agree with TRBD2. The V gene's germline CDR1 is SGHTA and CDR2 FQGNSA. The J segment lost 0 bases and the V segment lost 5 bases, leaving 8 bases of the junction unmatched. This CDR3 is built from 16 residues.

This rearrangement joins TRBV11-2 to TRBJ1-2; tentative D call: TRBD1 (6 bases). Germline CDR1 reads SGHAT; CDR2 reads FQNNGV. There are 14 residues in the CDR3. V dropped 2 bases and J dropped 4 bases, with 11 bases sitting between them. The CDR3: CASSLRGQPYGYTF. DNA of the CDR3: TGTGCCAGCAGCTTACGTGGACAGCCCTATGGCTACACCTTC. Full variable domain (outside the CDR3, taken from reference TRBV11-2 and TRBJ1-2): EAGVAQSPRYKIIEKRQSVAFWCNPISGHATLYWYQQILGQGPKLLIQFQNNGVVDDSQLPKDRFSAERLKGVDSTLKIQPAKLEDSAVYLCASSLRGQPYGYTFGSGTRLTVV.

This clone is a singleton in its sample. The V call is TRBV5-1, the J call TRBJ2-5; 12 bases fit TRBD1. Looked up from germline, CDR1 is SGHRS and CDR2 is YFSETQ. The ends lost 4 bases at V and 4 bases at J; junction bases unmatched: 5. This CDR3 is 15 amino acids long. As DNA, the CDR3 is TGCGCCAGCAGCCCTGGGACAGGGGGCACAGAGACCCAGTACTTC. It codes for CASSPGTGGTETQYF.

The CDR3 loop reads CASSLWSSGRAYEQYF. DNA for the CDR3: TGTGCCAGCAGCTTATGGTCTAGCGGGAGAGCCTACGAGCAGTACTTC. The J gene is TRBJ2-7, the V gene TRBV7-6, with 10 bases aligning to TRBD2. The CDR3 length is 16 residues. CDR1 is SGHVS and CDR2 is FNYEAQ in the germline V gene. The V gene end was trimmed by 2 bases and the J gene end by 2 bases; junction bases not matched to a gene: 6.

The V call is TRBV11-2, the J call TRBJ1-6; 7 bases are shared with TRBD1. Germline CDR1 SGHAT, CDR2 FQNNGV. This CDR3 spans 13 amino acids. The CDR3 loop is CAGGTVGNSPLHF. The CDR3 coding sequence is TGTGCTGGAGGGACAGTTGGTAATTCACCCCTCCACTTT.

The chain carries TRBV5-4 and TRBJ1-5; 7 bases agree with TRBD1. The CDR3 loop spans 16 amino acids. With V trimmed by 4 bases and J by 3 bases, 10 bases remained unmatched. Germline V lookup: CDR1 SGHNT, CDR2 YYREEE (reference sequence). The DNA of the CDR3 is TGTGCCAGCAGCATGGCCCCGGGACAGAACAATCAGCCCCAGCATTTT. Protein product: CASSMAPGQNNQPQHF.

CDR3 nucleotide sequence: TGCGCCAGCGGCGAGCGGGAGCCCCTCTACGAGCAGTACTTC. Translated: CASGEREPLYEQYF. The J gene is TRBJ2-7, the V gene TRBV5-1; 8 nucleotides match TRBD2. The CDR3 runs 14 residues. V trimming: 7 bases; J trimming: 3 bases; junction bases outside the gene matches: 9. Germline lookup yields CDR1 SGHRS and CDR2 YFSETQ.

The chain's CDR3 is CASSQDLTTTSYEQYF. DNA for the CDR3: TGCGCCAGCAGCCAAGATCTAACTACCACTTCCTACGAGCAGTACTTC. J is TRBJ2-7 and V is TRBV4-3; D gene unclear. The CDR3 covers 16 residues. CDR1 and CDR2 from the germline V gene are LGHNA and YSLEER. The V gene lost 0 bases and the J gene lost 1 base, with 13 bases spanning the gap.

This sequence joins TRBV9 and TRBJ2-3; 8 bases fit TRBD1. The CDR3 sequence is 16 residues long. J was trimmed by 2 bases and V by 3 bases; bases with no gene match: 8. Germline values: CDR1 SGDLS, CDR2 YYNGEE. The CDR3 DNA reads TGTGCCAGCAGCGCGCAGGGGGCTCCTAACACAGATACGCAGTATTTT. Encoded protein: CASSAQGAPNTDTQYF.

The genes are TRBV5-1 and TRBJ2-3; TRBD1 matches at 7 bases. The CDR3 spans 15 residues. V was clipped by 4 bases and J by 6 bases; unmatched bases: 11. Per germline, CDR1 SGHRS and CDR2 YFSETQ. CDR3 amino acids: CASSPLGDRVDTQYF. DNA for the CDR3: TGCGCCAGCAGCCCCTTGGGCGACAGGGTGGATACGCAGTATTTT.

The V call is TRBV2, the J call TRBJ1-5, with D maybe TRBD1 (5 bases). Per germline, CDR1 SNHLY and CDR2 FYNNEI. This CDR3 comprises 15 residues. The germline V and J ends were trimmed by 1 base and 7 bases, with 14 bases remaining between them. The CDR3 reads CASSEGQGFRQPQHF. CDR3 DNA sequence: TGTGCCAGCAGTGAAGGGCAGGGCTTTAGACAGCCCCAGCATTTT. Full variable domain (remainder filled in from reference TRBV2 and TRBJ1-5): EPEVTQTPSHQVTQMGQEVILRCVPISNHLYFYWYRQILGQKVEFLVSFYNNEISEKSEIFDDQFSVERPDGSNFTLKIRSTKLEDSAMYFCASSEGQGFRQPQHFGDGTRLSIL.

The V call is TRBV25-1, the J call TRBJ1-1; TRBD1 matches at 9 bases. J lost 4 bases, V lost 3 bases, and 9 bases had no gene match. CDR1 MGHDK and CDR2 SYGVNS come from the germline V gene. The CDR3 is 16 residues long. CDR3 nucleotide sequence: TGTGCCAGCAGTGACAACACAGGGGGCGCGAGCACTGAAGCTTTCTTT. Its protein is CASSDNTGGASTEAFF.

The V and J genes are TRBV7-3 and TRBJ2-2; TRBD1 is a possible D gene (5 bases). V lost 2 bases and J 4 bases, leaving 11 bases between the germline ends. This CDR3 comprises 15 residues. Per germline, CDR1 SGHTA and CDR2 FQGTGA. Here the CDR3 DNA reads TGTGCCAGCAGCTTAGGGGCAGTTAGCACCGGGGAGCTGTTTTTT. It encodes CASSLGAVSTGELFF.

Written as DNA, the CDR3 is TGTGCCATCAGTGAGTTCTCCCTTGCCTTCGACAGACCCTACGAGCAGTACTTC. Residues: CAISEFSLAFDRPYEQYF. The chain employs TRBV10-3 and TRBJ2-7; a possible D gene is TRBD1 (5 bases). The V end was cut by 1 base, the J end by 2 bases, with 21 bases between. The CDR3 extends over 18 amino acids. Germline V gives CDR1 ENHRY, CDR2 SYGVKD.

The chain carries TRBV7-9 and TRBJ1-2; 8 nucleotides line up with TRBD1. There are 14 residues in the CDR3. J was trimmed by 4 bases and V by 1 base; bases with no gene match: 2. CDR1 is SEHNR, CDR2 FQNEAQ, per germline (reference sequence). CDR3 sequence (DNA): TGTGCCAGCAGCTTAGGACAGGGGAGCTATGGCTACACCTTC. Residues: CASSLGQGSYGYTF.

The V gene is TRBV19, the J gene TRBJ1-1; D may be TRBD1 (5 bases). This CDR3 spans 13 amino acids. CDR1 and CDR2 from the germline V gene are LNHDA and SQIVND (reference sequence). The germline V and J ends were trimmed by 4 bases and 6 bases, with 12 bases remaining between them. The CDR3 reads CASSRQTRAEAFF. The CDR3 nucleotides are TGTGCCAGTAGTAGACAGACCCGGGCTGAAGCTTTCTTT.

The rearrangement links TRBV15 to TRBJ1-6, with TRBD1 matching over 7 bases. Germline values: CDR1 LNHNV, CDR2 YYDKDF (reference sequence). The V segment lost 1 base and the J segment 8 bases; nucleotides outside the gene matches: 2. CDR3 length: 14 amino acids. The CDR3 bases are TGTGCCACCAGCAGAGTTGACAGGGATTCACCCCTCCACTTT. It encodes CATSRVDRDSPLHF.